Listed below are T cell receptor beta chains from one sample, sequenced in a study of blood T cell repertoires in COVID-19. Only in-frame clones appear in the TCRdb table, and some are missing; sequencing was by immunoSEQ multiplex PCR. Here the sample spans around 180,000 clones, approximately 86% being singletons. The specimen sequenced was peripheral blood. The origin of the receptors is a woman aged 80 or older with acute or convalescent COVID-19. Both conserved end residues are part of each CDR3. A D gene is named only where the DNA matches it firmly.

>TRBV12-3/TRBV12-4|.|TRBJ1-2
CASSLEGYYGYTF
TGTGCCAGCAGTTTAGAGGGGTACTATGGCTACACCTTC
>TRBV7-7|TRBD2|TRBJ2-3
CASSRGLAGGADTQYF
TGTGCCAGCAGCCGCGGACTAGCCGGCGGGGCAGATACGCAGTATTTT
>TRBV25-1|TRBD1|TRBJ1-1
CASTPSGTGEGTEAFF
TGTGCCAGCACACCATCCGGGACAGGGGAGGGCACTGAAGCTTTCTTT
>TRBV7-2|TRBD1|TRBJ1-1
CASSLNPGGNTEAFF
TGTGCCAGCAGCTTAAACCCAGGGGGGAACACTGAAGCTTTCTTT
>TRBV9|TRBD1|TRBJ1-1
CASSVGDRNTEAFF
TGTGCCAGCAGCGTAGGGGACAGAAACACTGAAGCTTTCTTT
>TRBV29-1|TRBD1|TRBJ1-2
CSGESGGYGYTF
TGCAGCGGAGAGTCAGGGGGTTATGGCTACACCTTC
>TRBV7-8|TRBD2|TRBJ2-5
CASSPTPGLAKAETQYF
TGTGCCAGCAGCCCGACCCCGGGACTAGCTAAGGCGGAGACCCAGTACTTC
>TRBV4-3|TRBD1|TRBJ1-4
CASSLRTGGTNEKLFF
TGCGCCAGCAGCCTCCGAACAGGGGGAACTAATGAAAAACTGTTTTTT
>TRBV18|.|TRBJ1-6
CASSVRRYDNSPLHF
TGTGCCAGCTCGGTCAGGAGGTACGATAATTCACCCCTCCACTTT
>TRBV7-2|.|TRBJ1-2
CASSPGRENYGYTF
TGTGCCAGCAGCCCGGGCAGGGAAAACTATGGCTACACCTTC
>TRBV7-9|TRBD1|TRBJ1-1
CASSPEGDRNTEAFF
TGTGCCAGCAGTCCAGAGGGGGACAGGAACACTGAAGCTTTCTTT
>TRBV15|.|TRBJ1-1
CATSSDLNTEAFF
TGTGCCACCAGCAGCGACTTGAACACTGAAGCTTTCTTT
>TRBV6-2/TRBV6-3|.|TRBJ2-1
CASSYRPGGPRYNEQFF
TGTGCCAGCAGTTACCGTCCCGGGGGGCCGAGATACAATGAGCAGTTCTTC
>TRBV24-1|TRBD2|TRBJ2-2
CATSPAGVSGELFF
TGTGCCACCAGCCCGGCGGGGGTATCCGGGGAGCTGTTTTTT
>TRBV15|TRBD1|TRBJ2-1
CATSRDSAGGYEQFF
TGTGCCACCAGCAGAGATTCAGCAGGGGGCTATGAGCAGTTCTTC
>TRBV7-2|TRBD1|TRBJ1-1
CASSLRGTMNTEAFF
TGTGCCAGCAGTCTCAGGGGGACCATGAACACTGAAGCTTTCTTT
>TRBV12-3/TRBV12-4|.|TRBJ1-2
CASSSAGALGYTF
TGTGCCAGCAGTTCGGCAGGGGCACTTGGCTACACCTTC